Each of the 27 T cell receptor beta chains below was sequenced from the same sample in a study of T cell responses to AZD1222 COVID-19 vaccine. The method was immunoSEQ multiplex PCR; TCRdb's version includes in-frame clones alone and lacks a portion of them. This table has under 150,000 clones, approximately 85% appearing once. The sample consisted of peripheral blood, taken 28 days after the second dose of the MenACWY control vaccine. All receptors come from an adult who received the MenACWY meningococcal vaccine as a control.

The V call is TRBV10-3, the J call TRBJ1-1, with 9 bases identical to TRBD1. With 6 bases clipped from V and 6 bases from J, the junction kept 5 bases outside the gene matches. Germline assignment: CDR1 ENHRY and CDR2 SYGVKD. The CDR3 runs 13 residues. This CDR3 reads CAIRGQGRAEAFF. The CDR3 coding sequence is TGTGCCATCAGGGGACAGGGTAGAGCTGAAGCTTTCTTT.

This chain uses TRBV9 with TRBJ1-1; a possible D gene is TRBD1 (6 bases). Per germline, CDR1 SGDLS and CDR2 YYNGEE. V gave up 2 bases and J gave up 1 base, with 9 bases separating them. The CDR3 is made up of 14 amino acids. The CDR3 nucleotides are TGTGCCAGCAGCGTCATGACAGGGAACACTGAAGCTTTCTTT. This translates into CASSVMTGNTEAFF.

This chain uses TRBV6-2 or TRBV6-3 with TRBJ2-7; 10 bases agree with TRBD2. With V trimmed by 4 bases and J by 1 base, 10 bases remained unmatched. This CDR3 region has 17 residues. CDR1 is MNHEY, CDR2 SVGEGT, per germline. The DNA of the CDR3 is TGTGCCAGCAGTTCCCTAGCGGGAGCCTTTCTATCCTACGAGCAGTACTTC. Amino acids: CASSSLAGAFLSYEQYF.

The chain joins TRBV12-5 to TRBJ2-1, with TRBD2 matching over 8 bases. Trimming removed 0 bases from V and 6 bases from J; junction bases left unmatched: 13. The CDR3 sequence is 18 residues long. Germline CDR1 and CDR2: LGHNT and FRNRAP. The DNA for the CDR3 is TGTGCTAGTGGTTTGGTCGGGGTGGCTCTAGCGGGTACCAATGAGCAGTTCTTC. As protein: CASGLVGVALAGTNEQFF.

The CDR3: CASSSDRVQPQHF. CDR3 coding DNA: TGTGCCAGCAGCTCCGACAGGGTTCAGCCCCAGCATTTT. The gene calls are TRBV13 and TRBJ1-5; 7 bases match TRBD1. Germline V CDR1 and CDR2: PRHDT, FYEKMQ (reference sequence). The CDR3 loop spans 13 amino acids. Losses at the gene ends were 4 bases for V and 6 bases for J; bases not matched to a gene: 3. Filled out from reference TRBV13 and TRBJ1-5, the complete variable domain reads AAGVIQSPRHLIKEKRETATLKCYPIPRHDTVYWYQQGPGQDPQFLISFYEKMQSDKGSIPDRFSAQQFSDYHSELNMSSLELGDSALYFCASSSDRVQPQHFGDGTRLSIL.

The V gene is TRBV6-5, the J gene TRBJ1-1; D remains ambiguous. Germline-derived CDR1 and CDR2 are MNHEY and SVGAGI. The CDR3 is 14 residues long. V lost 6 bases and J 4 bases, leaving 15 bases between the germline ends. CDR3 in DNA: TGTGCCAGCAGACCCCACCCCCGGCGCACTGAAGCTTTCTTT. Its protein product is CASRPHPRRTEAFF.

This chain uses TRBV6-1 with TRBJ1-3; possibly TRBD1 for D (5 bases). V lost 0 bases and J lost 0, with 12 bases in between. This CDR3 is 17 amino acids long. Germline CDR1 MNHNS, CDR2 SASEGT. The DNA of the CDR3 is TGTGCCAGCAGTGAAGCGCTCCGACAGTCCTCTGGAAACACCATATATTTT. Translation gives CASSEALRQSSGNTIYF.

This clone was counted between two and nine times. The chain joins TRBV27 to TRBJ2-3; the D gene could be TRBD1 or TRBD2 (7 bases each). CDR3 length: 18 residues. V lost 3 bases and J 3 bases, leaving 22 bases between the germline ends. The germline gives CDR1 MNHEY, CDR2 SMNVEV (reference sequence). The CDR3 loop is CASSFGIAGGGLTDTQYF. The CDR3 coding sequence is TGTGCCAGCAGTTTTGGTATTGCAGGGGGGGGCCTTACAGATACGCAGTATTTT.

V is TRBV5-6 and J is TRBJ2-7; D may be TRBD1 (6 bases). The germline V and J ends were trimmed by 4 bases and 5 bases, with 16 bases remaining between them. Per germline, CDR1 SGHDT and CDR2 YYEEEE. CDR3 size: 14 residues. CDR3 bases: TGTGCCAGCAGCCATATGGTACAGGGAAACGAGCAGTACTTC. It encodes CASSHMVQGNEQYF. Using reference TRBV5-6 and TRBJ2-7 for the parts outside the CDR3, the full variable domain is DAGVTQSPTHLIKTRGQQVTLRCSPKSGHDTVSWYQQALGQGPQFIFQYYEEEERQRGNFPDRFSGHQFPNYSSELNVNALLLGDSALYLCASSHMVQGNEQYFGPGTRLTVT.

The chain recombines TRBV4-3 with TRBJ1-6; no clear D. The CDR3 loop spans 16 amino acids. Germline CDR1 reads LGHNA; CDR2 reads YSLEER. V was shortened by 5 bases and J by 0 bases, with 11 bases between the two germline ends. The DNA for the CDR3 is TGCGCCAGCAGCTCCCGGAAGAGCTCCTATAATTCACCCCTCCACTTT. Residues: CASSSRKSSYNSPLHF.

The chain links TRBV19 to TRBJ1-5; 7 nucleotides match TRBD1. The CDR3 has 15 residues. Per germline, CDR1 LNHDA and CDR2 SQIVND (reference sequence). J gave up 1 base and V 8 bases, and 8 bases lay outside the gene matches. CDR3 amino acids: CASLTGTASNQPQHF. Here the CDR3 DNA reads TGTGCCAGTCTCACCGGGACAGCAAGCAATCAGCCCCAGCATTTT.

V is TRBV28 and J is TRBJ1-2; D remains unclear. The CDR3 extends over 14 amino acids. V was trimmed by 3 bases and J by 7 bases, leaving 15 bases between them. The germline gives CDR1 MDHEN, CDR2 SYDVKM. CDR3 loop: CASSFPDVPRGYTF. For the CDR3, the DNA is TGTGCCAGCAGTTTTCCGGACGTTCCCCGTGGCTACACCTTC.

J is TRBJ2-1 and V is TRBV19; 8 bases agree with TRBD1. Germline values: CDR1 LNHDA, CDR2 SQIVND (reference sequence). V was pared by 5 bases and J by 4 bases, with 7 bases of the junction left unmatched. This CDR3 is built from 15 residues. The CDR3 bases are TGTGCCAGTAGTCATGTCCAGGGGGCATACAATGAGCAGTTCTTC. Translation gives CASSHVQGAYNEQFF.

The chain uses TRBV7-8 and TRBJ2-7; the D call may be TRBD1 or TRBD2 (6 bases each). The CDR3 contains 13 residues. Germline-derived CDR1 and CDR2 are SGHVS and FQNEAQ. V gave up 5 bases and J gave up 5 bases, with 13 bases separating them. The CDR3 sequence is CASSRGRKNEQYV. CDR3 nucleotides: TGTGCCAGCAGCCGGGGGCGAAAGAACGAGCAGTACGTC.

J is TRBJ1-1 and V is TRBV7-9, with a tentative D call TRBD1 (6 bases). This CDR3 is 14 amino acids long. The germline CDR1 and CDR2 sequences are SEHNR and FQNEAQ (reference sequence). V lost 2 bases, J lost 1 base, and 8 bases lay in between. This CDR3 is CASSLLGQNTEAFF. DNA of the CDR3: TGTGCCAGCAGCTTACTGGGACAGAACACTGAAGCTTTCTTT.

The rearrangement joins TRBV15 to TRBJ1-2; D is perhaps TRBD1 (5 bases). The length of the CDR3 is 14 residues. Germline V gene data show CDR1 as LNHNV and CDR2 as YYDKDF (reference sequence). Trimming shortened V by 2 bases and J by 4 bases, and 11 bases separated the two germline ends. In DNA, the CDR3 is TGTGCCACCAGCAGACAGGGCCGGGGCTATGGCTACACCTTC. It encodes CATSRQGRGYGYTF. Full variable domain (outside the CDR3, taken from reference TRBV15 and TRBJ1-2): DAMVIQNPRYQVTQFGKPVTLSCSQTLNHNVMYWYQQKSSQAPKLLFHYYDKDFNNEADTPDNFQSRRPNTSFCFLDIRSPGLGDTAMYLCATSRQGRGYGYTFGSGTRLTVV.

V is TRBV5-4 and J is TRBJ1-5; D is undetermined. CDR1 and CDR2 from the germline V gene are SGHNT and YYREEE (reference sequence). CDR3 length: 14 amino acids. Trimming took 0 bases from V and 4 from J, leaving 8 bases between them. CDR3 in amino acids: CASSLGVENQPQHF. The CDR3 coding sequence is TGTGCCAGCAGCTTGGGGGTGGAGAATCAGCCCCAGCATTTT.

The chain couples TRBV18 to TRBJ1-6; unclear D gene. Per the germline V gene, CDR1 is KGHSH and CDR2 is LQKENI. Trimming shortened V by 3 bases and J by 5 bases, and 8 bases separated the two germline ends. CDR3 length: 14 amino acids. The CDR3 spells CASSPKSNNSPLHF. In nucleotides, the CDR3 is TGTGCCAGCTCACCCAAAAGCAATAATTCACCCCTCCACTTT.

The chain employs TRBV12-3 or TRBV12-4 and TRBJ1-2; weak D call: TRBD1 (5 bases). The germline V and J ends were trimmed by 1 base and 8 bases, with 11 bases remaining between them. The CDR3 has 13 residues. CDR3 in amino acids: CASSLEGARGYTF. The CDR3 nucleotides read TGTGCCAGCAGTTTAGAAGGGGCTCGAGGCTACACCTTC.

V usage is TRBV19 and J usage is TRBJ1-1; TRBD1 agrees at 7 bases. Unmatched junction bases numbered 2, after V lost 3 bases and J lost 7 bases. Germline CDR1 LNHDA, CDR2 SQIVND (reference sequence). The CDR3 has 12 residues. DNA of the CDR3: TGTGCCAGTAGTATCAGACAGGGTGAAGCTTTCTTT. Translated: CASSIRQGEAFF.

The chain uses TRBV2 and TRBJ2-7; D not resolved. Germline CDR1 and CDR2: SNHLY and FYNNEI. The CDR3 runs 12 residues. Trimming took 2 bases from V and 5 from J, leaving 7 bases between them. The CDR3 region has the DNA TGTGCCAGCAGTGAATTTGAGGACGAGCAGTACGTC. Encoded protein: CASSEFEDEQYV.

In its sample, this clone was seen a few times. The genes are TRBV6-5 and TRBJ2-2, with 9 bases fitting TRBD1. CDR3 length: 14 amino acids. CDR1 is MNHEY and CDR2 is SVGAGI in the germline V gene. V lost 6 bases, J lost 6 bases, and 5 bases stayed unmatched. CDR3 sequence: CASSGQGRAGELFF. The CDR3 DNA follows: TGTGCCAGCAGCGGACAGGGGAGGGCCGGGGAGCTGTTTTTT.

The V and J genes are TRBV6-5 and TRBJ2-7, with D possibly matching TRBD1 (5 bases). The CDR3 is 13 residues long. Trimming shortened V by 6 bases and J by 2 bases, and 11 bases separated the two germline ends. Germline V gives CDR1 MNHEY, CDR2 SVGAGI. The CDR3 reads CASSPAGTYEQYV. The CDR3 nucleotides read TGTGCCAGCAGCCCGGCAGGGACCTACGAGCAGTACGTC.

The gene calls are TRBV30 and TRBJ2-1; 8 positions agree with TRBD2. The ends lost 2 bases at V and 3 bases at J; junction bases unmatched: 6. The germline CDR1 and CDR2 sequences are GTSNPN and SVGIG (reference sequence). The length of the CDR3 is 15 residues. The CDR3 sequence: CAWSKGSGSYNEQFF. The CDR3 DNA is TGTGCCTGGAGTAAGGGAAGCGGGAGCTACAATGAGCAGTTCTTC.

The J gene is TRBJ2-6, the V gene TRBV3-1 (or the pseudogene TRBV3-2); 8 positions match TRBD2. The CDR3 has 17 amino acids. The ends lost 1 base at V and 1 base at J; junction bases unmatched: 3. Germline assignment: CDR1 LGHDT and CDR2 YNNKEL (reference sequence). CDR3 DNA sequence: TGTGCCAGCAGCCAAGTCGGGAGGGGATCTGGGGCCAACGTCCTGACTTTC. Encoded protein: CASSQVGRGSGANVLTF.

The chain joins TRBV5-8 to TRBJ1-5, with 8 positions matching TRBD1. Trimming removed 4 bases from V and 5 bases from J; junction bases left unmatched: 8. In germline, CDR1 is SGHTS, CDR2 YDEGEE. The CDR3 runs 15 residues. CDR3 DNA: TGTGCCAGCAGCCGGGACAGGTATCAGGATCAGCCCCAGCATTTT. Its translation is CASSRDRYQDQPQHF. Complete variable domain (other parts from reference TRBV5-8 and TRBJ1-5): EAGVTQSPTHLIKTRGQQATLRCSPISGHTSVYWYQQALGLGLQFLLWYDEGEERNRGNFPPRFSGRQFPNYSSELNVNALELEDSALYLCASSRDRYQDQPQHFGDGTRLSIL.

The CDR3 nucleotides read TGTGCCAGCAGCCAACAAATAGGGTCGGGATTGGGAACTAATGAAAAACTGTTTTTT. Its protein product is CASSQQIGSGLGTNEKLFF. The chain is built from TRBV4-2 and TRBJ1-4; D is unclear. V lost 2 bases to trimming and J lost 1 base, with 20 bases between them. Per the germline V gene, CDR1 is LGHNA and CDR2 is YNFKEQ. The CDR3 spans 19 residues.